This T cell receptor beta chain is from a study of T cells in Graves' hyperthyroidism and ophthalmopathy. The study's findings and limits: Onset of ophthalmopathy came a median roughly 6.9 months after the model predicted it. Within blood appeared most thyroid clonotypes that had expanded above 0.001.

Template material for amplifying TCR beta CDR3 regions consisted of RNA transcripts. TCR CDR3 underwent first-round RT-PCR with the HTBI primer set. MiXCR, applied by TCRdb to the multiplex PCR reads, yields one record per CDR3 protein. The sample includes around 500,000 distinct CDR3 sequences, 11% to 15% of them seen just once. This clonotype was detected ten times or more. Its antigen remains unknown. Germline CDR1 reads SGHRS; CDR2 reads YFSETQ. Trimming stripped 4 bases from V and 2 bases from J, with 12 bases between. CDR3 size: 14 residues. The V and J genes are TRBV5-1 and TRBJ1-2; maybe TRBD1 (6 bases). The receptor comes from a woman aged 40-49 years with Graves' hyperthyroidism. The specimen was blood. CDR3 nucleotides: TGCGCCAGCAGCACGGTAGGGACAAACTATGGCTACACCTTC. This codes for CASSTVGTNYGYTF. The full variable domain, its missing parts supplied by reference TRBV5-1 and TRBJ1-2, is KAGVTQTPRYLIKTRGQQVTLSCSPISGHRSVSWYQQTPGQGLQFLFEYFSETQRNKGNFPGRFSGRQFSNSRSEMNVSTLELGDSALYLCASSTVGTNYGYTFGSGTRLTVV.